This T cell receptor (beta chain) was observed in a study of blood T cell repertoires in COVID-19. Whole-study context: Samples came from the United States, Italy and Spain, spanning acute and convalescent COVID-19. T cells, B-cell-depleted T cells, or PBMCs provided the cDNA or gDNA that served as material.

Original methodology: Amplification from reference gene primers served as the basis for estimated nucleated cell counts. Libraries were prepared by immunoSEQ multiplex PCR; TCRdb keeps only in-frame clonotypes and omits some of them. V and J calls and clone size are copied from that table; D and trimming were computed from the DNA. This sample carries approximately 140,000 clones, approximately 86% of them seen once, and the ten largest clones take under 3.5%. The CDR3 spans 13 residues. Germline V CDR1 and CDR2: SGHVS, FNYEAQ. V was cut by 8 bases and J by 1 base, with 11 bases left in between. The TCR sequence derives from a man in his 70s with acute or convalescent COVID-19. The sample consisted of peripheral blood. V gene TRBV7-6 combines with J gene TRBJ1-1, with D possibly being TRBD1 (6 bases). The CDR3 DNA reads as TGTGCCAGCGGCCAGGGGACGAACACTGAAGCTTTCTTT. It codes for CASGQGTNTEAFF. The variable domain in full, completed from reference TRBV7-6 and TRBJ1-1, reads GAGVSQSPRYKVTKRGQDVALRCDPISGHVSLYWYRQALGQGPEFLTYFNYEAQQDKSGLPNDRFSAERPEGSISTLTIQRTEQRDSAMYRCASGQGTNTEAFFGQGTRLTVV.